This passage covers 9 T cell receptor beta chains from one sample sequenced in a study of cytomegalovirus exposure and HLA in healthy donors. Vbeta (60) and Jbeta (13) primers were used in the PCR. Data came from immunoSEQ multiplex PCR; TCRdb stores just in-frame clones and leaves some out. The data show nearly 200,000 clones, roughly 80% seen once. Sequencing input: PBMCs. The receptors shown here come from a male donor in good health and CMV-seropositive.

This clone was seen a handful of times. V usage is TRBV4-2 and J usage is TRBJ1-5; D remains unclear. The CDR3 contains 17 residues. The V gene's germline CDR1 is LGHNA and CDR2 YNFKEQ. Trimming removed 0 bases at V and 2 bases at J, with 14 bases between. The CDR3 coding sequence is TGTGCCAGCAGCCAAGATCTTTCCGGGTTGGGCAATCAGCCCCAGCATTTT. Encoded protein: CASSQDLSGLGNQPQHF.

The table lists this clone with a few counts. This chain links TRBV19 with TRBJ2-3, with TRBD2 matching over 8 bases. Germline V gene data show CDR1 as LNHDA and CDR2 as SQIVND (reference sequence). J lost 6 bases, V lost 4 bases, and 12 bases had no gene match. CDR3 length: 16 residues. The CDR3 spells CASSNSAGGLGDTQYF. The CDR3 nucleotides are TGTGCCAGTAGTAATTCGGCGGGAGGTCTAGGGGATACGCAGTATTTT.

The rearrangement links TRBV4-2 to TRBJ1-6; D remains ambiguous. This CDR3 comprises 18 residues. The germline gives CDR1 LGHNA, CDR2 YNFKEQ. V was trimmed by 0 bases and J by 0 bases, leaving 12 bases between them. In DNA, the CDR3 is TGTGCCAGCAGCCAAGAAGCGGCCCGGAGCTCCTATAATTCACCCCTCCACTTT. It is translated as CASSQEAARSSYNSPLHF.

The V call is TRBV6-5, the J call TRBJ2-3; the D gene is possibly TRBD1 (6 bases). The CDR3 length is 15 residues. Germline V lookup: CDR1 MNHEY, CDR2 SVGAGI. Trimming left V 2 bases short and J 6 bases short, with 15 bases between. The CDR3 loop reads CASSYRGTLWDTQYF. CDR3 DNA: TGTGCCAGCAGTTACAGAGGGACACTTTGGGATACGCAGTATTTT.

The chain couples TRBV18 to TRBJ2-4; possible D gene TRBD2, 6 bases. V lost 2 bases and J 0 bases, leaving 17 bases between the germline ends. This CDR3 contains 18 residues. Looked up from germline, CDR1 is KGHSH and CDR2 is LQKENI. The chain's CDR3 is CASSPWGVAELAKNIQYF. The CDR3 DNA follows: TGTGCCAGCTCACCATGGGGGGTAGCGGAGCTAGCCAAAAACATTCAGTACTTC.

The J gene is TRBJ1-6, the V gene TRBV6-5, with 7 positions matching TRBD1. Germline lookup yields CDR1 MNHEY and CDR2 SVGAGI. J was trimmed by 7 bases and V by 6 bases; bases with no gene match: 9. This CDR3 spans 15 amino acids. CDR3 nucleotide sequence: TGTGCCAGCAGGCCTTCGGGACAGAAGAATTCACCCCTCCACTTT. As protein: CASRPSGQKNSPLHF.

The V call is TRBV19, the J call TRBJ2-1; the match to TRBD2 covers 10 bases. From germline, CDR1 is LNHDA and CDR2 SQIVND (reference sequence). With 6 bases clipped from V and 4 bases from J, the junction kept 6 bases outside the gene matches. CDR3 length: 15 residues. The CDR3 loop is CASRTTSGIYNEQFF. The CDR3 DNA sequence: TGTGCCAGTAGAACCACTAGCGGGATTTACAATGAGCAGTTCTTC. The whole variable domain, remainder taken from reference TRBV19 and TRBJ2-1, is DGGITQSPKYLFRKEGQNVTLSCEQNLNHDAMYWYRQDPGQGLRLIYYSQIVNDFQKGDIAEGYSVSREKKESFPLTVTSAQKNPTAFYLCASRTTSGIYNEQFFGPGTRLTVL.

This chain connects TRBV5-1 to TRBJ1-2; unclear D gene. Germline V lookup: CDR1 SGHRS, CDR2 YFSETQ. There are 15 residues in the CDR3. V lost 0 bases, J lost 4 bases, and 13 bases lay in between. The CDR3 bases are TGCGCCAGCAGCTTGGCCGGGAGGGTAGGCTATGGCTACACCTTC. As protein: CASSLAGRVGYGYTF.

With regard to this clone: One end of the junction fails to match germline, which may point to a read error. The chain carries TRBV27 and TRBJ2-5, with D maybe TRBD2 (5 bases). Per germline, CDR1 MNHEY and CDR2 SMNVEV (reference sequence). The CDR3 length is 13 residues. CDR3 region: CASSVARHYELNF. The CDR3, as DNA: TGTGCCAGCAGTGTAGCGAGGCACTACGAGTTAAACTTC.